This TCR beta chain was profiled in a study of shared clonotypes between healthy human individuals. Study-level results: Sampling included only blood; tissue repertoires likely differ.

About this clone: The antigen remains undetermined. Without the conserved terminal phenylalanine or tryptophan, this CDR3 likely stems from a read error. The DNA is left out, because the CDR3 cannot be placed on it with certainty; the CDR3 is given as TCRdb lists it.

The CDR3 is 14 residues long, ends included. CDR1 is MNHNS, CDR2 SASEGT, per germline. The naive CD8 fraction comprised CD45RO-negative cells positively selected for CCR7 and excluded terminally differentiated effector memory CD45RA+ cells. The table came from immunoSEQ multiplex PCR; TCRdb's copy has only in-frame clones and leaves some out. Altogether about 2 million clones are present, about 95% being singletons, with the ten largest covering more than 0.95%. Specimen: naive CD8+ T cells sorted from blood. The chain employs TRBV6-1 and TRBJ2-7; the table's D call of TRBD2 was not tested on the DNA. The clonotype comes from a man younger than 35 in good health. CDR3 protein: CASRTPLGSGEARI.